These 13 T cell receptor beta chains originate from one sample sequenced in a study of OX40 agonist ivuxolimab in advanced cancers. Produced via immunoSEQ multiplex PCR; TCRdb's table is partial and in-frame only. The data show around 50,000 clones, around nine tenths seen once. The specimen was CD4+ or CD8+ T cells sorted from blood, collected in a trial of the OX40 agonist ivuxolimab. All receptors derive from an adult with an advanced solid tumor such as melanoma, head and neck, liver or kidney cancer.

This clone was recorded once. V and J are TRBV5-8 and TRBJ2-7; TRBD1 or TRBD2 may be the D gene (5 bases each). Trimming stripped 6 bases from V and 0 bases from J, with 16 bases between. From germline, CDR1 is SGHTS and CDR2 YDEGEE. This CDR3 region has 15 residues. As DNA, the CDR3 is TGTGCCAGCACAGGGTCCGGGACGGACTCCTACGAGCAGTACTTC. Residues: CASTGSGTDSYEQYF.

V usage is TRBV28 and J usage is TRBJ1-2, with D possibly being TRBD1 (6 bases). Trimming stripped 5 bases from V and 7 bases from J, with 17 bases between. CDR3 length equals 14 residues. Germline values: CDR1 MDHEN, CDR2 SYDVKM. CDR3 coding DNA: TGTGCCAGCAGTGCCCTACAGGGTTGGCGTGGCTACACCTTC. This encodes CASSALQGWRGYTF.

The rearrangement joins TRBV19 to TRBJ2-5; no clear D. Trimming cost V 5 bases and J 4 bases, with 5 bases left between them. The germline V gene encodes CDR1 LNHDA and CDR2 SQIVND (reference sequence). The CDR3 has 11 amino acids. DNA of the CDR3: TGTGCCAGTAGTGCAGCAGAGACCCAGTACTTC. Amino acids: CASSAAETQYF.

The gene calls are TRBV6-5 and TRBJ1-6; 9 bases are a match to TRBD1. V was clipped by 5 bases and J by 5 bases; unmatched bases: 4. Germline CDR1 and CDR2: MNHEY and SVGAGI. The CDR3 totals 15 residues. This chain's CDR3 is CASSLGQGNNSPLHF. The DNA for the CDR3 is TGTGCCAGCAGTCTTGGACAGGGGAATAATTCACCCCTCCACTTT.

The chain is built from TRBV4-2 and TRBJ1-2, with no clear D. CDR1 and CDR2 from the germline V gene are LGHNA and YNFKEQ. Trimming removed 0 bases at V and 1 base at J, with 12 bases between. The CDR3 has 16 residues. The CDR3 coding sequence is TGTGCCAGCAGCCAAGATCCTGCGGGAAATAACTATGGCTACACCTTC. Protein: CASSQDPAGNNYGYTF.

The chain couples TRBV11-3 to TRBJ1-4, with no clear D. Germline V gene sequence: CDR1 SGHNT, CDR2 YENEEA. Trimming removed 0 bases at V and 5 bases at J, with 13 bases between. The CDR3 runs to 16 residues. The CDR3 sequence is CASSLEPEAKNEKLFF. The CDR3 nucleotides read TGTGCCAGCAGCTTAGAACCGGAGGCCAAAAATGAAAAACTGTTTTTT.

The chain is built from TRBV2 and TRBJ2-4; 8 positions agree with TRBD1. This CDR3 contains 15 residues. From germline, CDR1 is SNHLY and CDR2 FYNNEI. Trimming took 5 bases from V and 6 from J; bases not matched to a gene: 9. In nucleotides, the CDR3 is TGTGCCAGCAGTTCTGGACAGGGCGTTTTAAACATTCAGTACTTC. Protein product: CASSSGQGVLNIQYF. The full variable domain, completed using reference TRBV2 and TRBJ2-4, is EPEVTQTPSHQVTQMGQEVILRCVPISNHLYFYWYRQILGQKVEFLVSFYNNEISEKSEIFDDQFSVERPDGSNFTLKIRSTKLEDSAMYFCASSSGQGVLNIQYFGAGTRLSVL.

The chain carries TRBV7-3 and TRBJ2-5, with TRBD2 matching 11 bases. The CDR3 runs 15 residues. With V trimmed by 5 bases and J by 5 bases, 7 bases remained unmatched. Germline V lookup: CDR1 SGHTA, CDR2 FQGTGA. CDR3 coding DNA: TGTGCCAGCAGCCTACTAGCGGGAGTGCGTGAGACCCAGTACTTC. Translation gives CASSLLAGVRETQYF. The entire variable domain, with the rest obtained from reference TRBV7-3 and TRBJ2-5, is as follows: GAGVSQTPSNKVTEKGKYVELRCDPISGHTALYWYRQSLGQGPEFLIYFQGTGAADDSGLPNDRFFAVRPEGSVSTLKIQRTERGDSAVYLCASSLLAGVRETQYFGPGTRLLVL.

V is TRBV6-5 and J is TRBJ1-1; D possibly corresponds to TRBD1 (5 bases). The CDR3 length is 14 residues. The germline CDR1 and CDR2 sequences are MNHEY and SVGAGI. V lost 6 bases and J lost 5, with 16 bases in between. This chain's CDR3 is CASRIQGGWTEAFF. The CDR3 DNA follows: TGTGCCAGCAGGATCCAGGGAGGTTGGACTGAAGCTTTCTTT.

The chain uses TRBV10-2 and TRBJ2-1; 10 bases align to TRBD2. The trim removed 0 bases at V and 6 bases at J, leaving 5 bases unmatched. Germline V gene lookup returns CDR1 WSHSY and CDR2 SAAADI. The CDR3 sequence is 16 residues long. The CDR3 sequence: CASSESLAGVSNEQFF. DNA of the CDR3: TGCGCCAGCAGTGAGTCTCTAGCGGGGGTGAGCAATGAGCAGTTCTTC.

V is TRBV11-2 and J is TRBJ2-3, with D possibly TRBD1 on 5 matching bases. The CDR3 is 15 amino acids. V was clipped by 1 base and J by 3 bases, with 11 bases between them. Germline-derived CDR1 and CDR2 are SGHAT and FQNNGV. CDR3 sequence: CASSLVSGATDTQYF. CDR3 in DNA: TGTGCCAGCAGCTTAGTATCTGGGGCTACAGATACGCAGTATTTT.

The rearrangement uses TRBV18 and TRBJ2-1; D remains unclear. Germline V CDR1 and CDR2: KGHSH, LQKENI. V was trimmed by 3 bases and J by 10 bases, leaving 13 bases between them. The CDR3 runs to 13 residues. The CDR3 DNA reads as TGTGCCAGCTCACCTCTCGAATCAGCAGAGCAGTTCTTC. It yields the protein CASSPLESAEQFF.

The chain is built from TRBV2 and TRBJ2-6; 7 bases are a match to TRBD1. CDR3 length: 18 amino acids. V trimming: 2 bases; J trimming: 0 bases; junction bases outside the gene matches: 7. Germline values: CDR1 SNHLY, CDR2 FYNNEI. CDR3 DNA sequence: TGTGCCAGCAGTGAACGGACAGGCGGCAGCTCTGGGGCCAACGTCCTGACTTTC. Residues: CASSERTGGSSGANVLTF.